Below, one T cell receptor beta chain is given with its context. The CDR3 length is 14 residues. The ends were cut back, 2 bases at V and 3 bases at J, with 10 bases in the middle. CDR1 and CDR2 (germline): SGHTA, FQGNSA. This record belongs to a study of technical replicates of blood from a handful of donors. Profiling relied on immunoSEQ multiplex PCR, and the TCRdb table lists in-frame clones only, not all of them. The data contain about 58,000 clones, 91% of them singletons. The TCR was taken from a human donor in good health. Some clones in this sample may be carry-over from other donors' samples. Sequenced input: PBMCs. The rearrangement uses TRBV7-2 and TRBJ1-2; perhaps TRBD1 as D (6 bases). The CDR3 DNA reads TGTGCCAGCAGCTTAAAGGCAGGGGACTATGGCTACACCTTC. Protein: CASSLKAGDYGYTF.